The next 30 T cell receptor beta chains were all read from a single sample in a study of cytomegalovirus exposure and HLA in healthy donors. In the PCR, 60 Vbeta and 13 Jbeta primers were used. Clones were read by immunoSEQ multiplex PCR, and TCRdb kept only the in-frame ones, dropping some. The sample has 130,000 or so clones, 84% seen once. Input material: PBMCs. These receptors came from a woman aged 18-29 years in good health and CMV-seropositive.

The chain has TRBV18 and TRBJ2-3, with TRBD2 matching over 9 bases. CDR1 is KGHSH and CDR2 is LQKENI in the germline V gene. With 0 bases clipped from V and 0 bases from J, the junction kept 4 bases outside the gene matches. The CDR3 covers 17 residues. The CDR3 spells CASSPPRGGKSTDTQYF. The CDR3 bases are TGTGCCAGCTCACCACCGCGGGGGGGGAAGAGCACAGATACGCAGTATTTT.

This chain connects TRBV6-1 to TRBJ2-7, with D possibly being TRBD1 (5 bases). V lost 1 base and J 4 bases, leaving 11 bases between the germline ends. The CDR3 is made up of 14 amino acids. Germline values: CDR1 MNHNS, CDR2 SASEGT. The CDR3 sequence is CASSEERGIYEQYF. The CDR3 bases are TGTGCCAGCAGTGAAGAAAGGGGCATTTACGAGCAGTACTTC.

CDR3 region: CAWSDRGNQPQHF. CDR3 nucleotide sequence: TGTGCCTGGAGTGACAGGGGCAATCAGCCCCAGCATTTT. The chain links TRBV30 to TRBJ1-5; D perhaps matches TRBD1 (6 bases). This CDR3 is built from 13 residues. Germline V gene sequence: CDR1 GTSNPN, CDR2 SVGIG (reference sequence). Trimming removed 1 base at V and 2 bases at J, with 6 bases between.

The chain links TRBV5-1 to TRBJ2-7, with 7 bases lining up with TRBD1. Losses at the gene ends were 4 bases for V and 2 bases for J; bases not matched to a gene: 6. The CDR3 has 14 amino acids. Germline V gene sequence: CDR1 SGHRS, CDR2 YFSETQ. Here the CDR3 reads CASSTRDRPYEQYF. For the CDR3, the DNA is TGCGCCAGCAGCACCCGGGACAGACCCTACGAGCAGTACTTC.

J is TRBJ2-3 and V is TRBV10-3; no definite D call. Trimming removed 8 bases from V and 3 bases from J, with 12 bases in between. This CDR3 region has 13 residues. The germline CDR1 and CDR2 sequences are ENHRY and SYGVKD. CDR3 residues: CAILLDETDTQYF. CDR3 nucleotide sequence: TGTGCCATCCTCCTAGACGAGACAGATACGCAGTATTTT.

The chain links TRBV6-6 to TRBJ2-5, with TRBD2 matching 12 bases. This CDR3 has 15 amino acids. Germline-derived CDR1 and CDR2 are MNHNY and SVGAGI (reference sequence). Losses at the gene ends were 6 bases for V and 3 bases for J; bases not matched to a gene: 5. The DNA for the CDR3 is TGTGCCAGCAGCTGGACTAGCGGGGCTAAAGAGACCCAGTACTTC. This codes for CASSWTSGAKETQYF.

This clone was recorded once. This chain links TRBV5-1 with TRBJ2-3; 10 bases line up with TRBD2. This CDR3 spans 15 amino acids. CDR1 and CDR2 (germline): SGHRS, YFSETQ. V was pared by 5 bases and J by 1 base, with 4 bases of the junction left unmatched. CDR3 DNA sequence: TGCGCCAGCAGGGATGGGACTAGCGGCACAGATACGCAGTATTTT. It yields the protein CASRDGTSGTDTQYF.

The chain recombines TRBV5-6 with TRBJ1-1; D gene uncertain. The CDR3 is made up of 14 amino acids. The germline gives CDR1 SGHDT, CDR2 YYEEEE. V lost 5 bases to trimming and J lost 4 bases, with 15 bases between them. The CDR3 protein is CASSFPGESTEAFF. CDR3 sequence (DNA): TGTGCCAGCAGTTTCCCGGGAGAGAGCACTGAAGCTTTCTTT.

The chain recombines TRBV10-1 with TRBJ2-1; 9 bases fit TRBD1. Germline CDR1 is WNHNN and CDR2 is SYGVQD (reference sequence). Trimming removed 4 bases from V and 7 bases from J; junction bases left unmatched: 11. The CDR3 extends over 16 amino acids. This CDR3 is CASSASVTGGLNEQFF. The CDR3 DNA is TGCGCCAGCAGTGCTTCCGTGACAGGGGGTTTGAATGAGCAGTTCTTC.

The genes are TRBV7-8 and TRBJ2-1; 7 bases agree with TRBD2. V lost 5 bases and J lost 9; bases outside the gene matches: 4. Germline CDR1 reads SGHVS; CDR2 reads FQNEAQ. This CDR3 is 12 amino acids long. This CDR3 reads CASSITSVEQFF. The CDR3 DNA sequence: TGTGCCAGCAGCATAACTAGCGTTGAGCAGTTCTTC.

The chain employs TRBV5-4 and TRBJ1-1, with 7 bases fitting TRBD1. Germline-derived CDR1 and CDR2 are SGHNT and YYREEE (reference sequence). The CDR3 contains 15 residues. Trimming at V came to 4 bases and at J to 3 bases, leaving 9 bases not matched to a gene. In DNA form, the CDR3 reads TGTGCCAGCAGCCGAGGGGGCGTTGGGTACACTGAAGCTTTCTTT. It translates to CASSRGGVGYTEAFF.

This clone occurred a few times. In the same sample, other DNA sequences code for this CDR3. CDR3 sequence reads: CASSYGGGSTDTQYF. In DNA form, the CDR3 reads TGTGCCAGCAGTTACGGGGGGGGGAGCACAGATACGCAGTATTTT. The chain couples TRBV6-5 to TRBJ2-3; 7 nucleotides line up with TRBD2. Trimming took 2 bases from V and 0 from J; bases not matched to a gene: 2. The CDR3 has 15 residues. Germline V gene lookup returns CDR1 MNHEY and CDR2 SVGAGI.

V and J are TRBV9 and TRBJ1-2; D not resolved. This CDR3 is 12 amino acids long. Germline lookup yields CDR1 SGDLS and CDR2 YYNGEE. V lost 4 bases to trimming and J lost 8 bases, with 12 bases between them. The CDR3, as DNA: TGTGCCAGCAGCTCAATCTCTAAGGGCTACACCTTC. The encoded protein is CASSSISKGYTF.

This clone was picked up a small number of times. The chain recombines TRBV2 with TRBJ1-2, with D perhaps matching TRBD1 (5 bases). There are 13 residues in the CDR3. The germline gives CDR1 SNHLY, CDR2 FYNNEI. Trimming stripped 8 bases from V and 8 bases from J, with 18 bases between. CDR3 nucleotides: TGTGCCAGCCACCCGACGGGGGAGAGAGGCTACACCTTC. Residues: CASHPTGERGYTF. Drawing the rest from reference TRBV2 and TRBJ1-2, the complete variable domain is EPEVTQTPSHQVTQMGQEVILRCVPISNHLYFYWYRQILGQKVEFLVSFYNNEISEKSEIFDDQFSVERPDGSNFTLKIRSTKLEDSAMYFCASHPTGERGYTFGSGTRLTVV.

This clone occurred a few times. Here the CDR3 reads CASSLRSSGAYNEQFF. The CDR3 coding sequence is TGTGCCAGCAGCTTGCGGTCTAGCGGGGCGTACAATGAGCAGTTCTTC. The chain combines TRBV7-2 with TRBJ2-1; TRBD2 matches 9 bases. V shed 3 bases and J 4 bases; nucleotides not matched to a gene: 7. CDR1 SGHTA and CDR2 FQGNSA come from the germline V gene. The CDR3 runs to 16 residues.

The CDR3 protein is CAISESPEETQYF. CDR3 sequence (DNA): TGTGCCATCAGTGAAAGTCCAGAAGAGACCCAGTACTTC. The rearrangement uses TRBV10-3 and TRBJ2-5; no reliable D call. V shed 3 bases and J shed 3 bases, with 8 bases lying between them. Germline V gene data show CDR1 as ENHRY and CDR2 as SYGVKD. There are 13 residues in the CDR3.

The chain employs TRBV28 and TRBJ2-6; 12 bases fit TRBD1. This CDR3 is 19 amino acids long. V lost 3 bases to trimming and J lost 1 base; unmatched junction nucleotides: 7. The V gene's germline CDR1 is MDHEN and CDR2 SYDVKM. As DNA, the CDR3 is TGTGCCAGCAGTTTCCCCCCGGGACAGGGGGCGTCTGGGGCCAACGTCCTGACTTTC. This encodes CASSFPPGQGASGANVLTF.

The rearrangement uses TRBV27 and TRBJ2-5; D gene ambiguous. The DNA end is a closer match to TRBJ2-7, so the J assignment may be wrong. The CDR3 has 11 residues. Germline lookup yields CDR1 MNHEY and CDR2 SMNVEV (reference sequence). CDR3 in amino acids: CASSLGSEQYF. As DNA, the CDR3 is TGTGCCAGCAGTTTAGGTTCCGAGCAGTACTTC.

This chain connects TRBV7-9 to TRBJ1-6; D unclear. V gave up 3 bases and J gave up 9 bases, with 12 bases separating them. The germline V gene encodes CDR1 SEHNR and CDR2 FQNEAQ (reference sequence). The CDR3 has 14 amino acids. CDR3 bases: TGTGCCAGCAGCTTTCTGGGCGAGGGTTCACCCCTCCACTTT. Protein: CASSFLGEGSPLHF.

This chain uses TRBV13 with TRBJ2-2; the match to TRBD2 covers 8 bases. V was clipped by 5 bases and J by 3 bases; unmatched bases: 11. Looked up from germline, CDR1 is PRHDT and CDR2 is FYEKMQ (reference sequence). The CDR3 sequence is 17 residues long. In nucleotides, the CDR3 is TGTGCCAGCAGCCTCCCTTCCGGGGGGGATCACACCGGGGAGCTGTTTTTT. The encoded protein is CASSLPSGGDHTGELFF.

The rearrangement links TRBV9 to TRBJ2-5; TRBD2 aligns across 8 bases. V lost 0 bases and J lost 5; bases outside the gene matches: 6. Germline CDR1 SGDLS, CDR2 YYNGEE. The CDR3 sequence is 15 residues long. The CDR3, as DNA: TGTGCCAGCAGCGTAGATAGCGGGGCCCGCGAGACCCAGTACTTC. Its protein is CASSVDSGARETQYF.

With regard to this clone: At one boundary the junction diverges from the germline segment, which might be a read error. V and J are TRBV7-7 and TRBJ2-1; D not resolved. Germline CDR1 is SSHAT and CDR2 is FNYEAQ (reference sequence). CDR3 length equals 14 residues. The CDR3 region is CASSLTPWASEQFF. CDR3 coding DNA: TGTGCTAGCAGCTTGACCCCCTGGGCGTCTGAGCAGTTCTTC. Based on the CDR3 plus reference TRBV7-7 and TRBJ2-1, the full variable domain is GAGVSQSPRYKVTKRGQDVTLRCDPISSHATLYWYQQALGQGPEFLTYFNYEAQPDKSGLPSDRFSAERPEGSISTLTIQRTEQRDSAMYRCASSLTPWASEQFFGPGTRLTVL.

The chain combines TRBV4-1 with TRBJ1-1; 7 positions agree with TRBD1. V lost 0 bases and J lost 7; bases outside the gene matches: 2. This CDR3 is 13 amino acids long. CDR1 and CDR2 from the germline V gene are MGHRA and YSYEKL. Here the CDR3 DNA reads TGCGCCAGCAGCCAAGATGACAGGGATGAAGCTTTCTTT. Translated: CASSQDDRDEAFF.

This clone was detected only a few times. V gene TRBV2 combines with J gene TRBJ2-3; 9 nucleotides match TRBD2. CDR1 and CDR2 from the germline V gene are SNHLY and FYNNEI. The CDR3 consists of 16 residues. Losses at the gene ends were 2 bases for V and 0 bases for J; bases not matched to a gene: 3. The CDR3 coding sequence is TGTGCCAGCAGTGAACGCCTAGCGGGGAGCACAGATACGCAGTATTTT. Translated, it gives CASSERLAGSTDTQYF.

The rearrangement uses TRBV25-1 and TRBJ2-3; 8 bases fit TRBD2. The CDR3 spans 15 residues. V shed 5 bases, J shed 2 bases, and the junction held 6 bases outside the gene matches. CDR1 MGHDK and CDR2 SYGVNS come from the germline V gene. The CDR3 region is CASSPGGGPTDTQYF. CDR3 bases: TGTGCCAGCAGTCCCGGGGGGGGCCCCACAGATACGCAGTATTTT.

J is TRBJ2-1 and V is TRBV7-9; D remains unclear. V was clipped by 2 bases and J by 6 bases, with 11 bases between them. The CDR3 runs to 14 residues. CDR1 is SEHNR and CDR2 is FQNEAQ in the germline V gene (reference sequence). The CDR3 nucleotides read TGTGCCAGCAGCTTAACAAGCGAAGGCAATGAGCAGTTCTTC. This codes for CASSLTSEGNEQFF.

The rearrangement links TRBV7-9 to TRBJ2-2; D is possibly TRBD1 (5 bases). The CDR3 runs 14 residues. V was trimmed by 5 bases and J by 1 base, leaving 8 bases between them. Germline lookup yields CDR1 SEHNR and CDR2 FQNEAQ (reference sequence). DNA of the CDR3: TGTGCCAGCAGCACCCAGGGGAACACCGGGGAGCTGTTTTTT. As protein: CASSTQGNTGELFF.

This clone was recorded a few times. V is TRBV2 and J is TRBJ2-5; 11 bases fit TRBD2. Per germline, CDR1 SNHLY and CDR2 FYNNEI. J lost 1 base, V lost 4 bases, and 8 bases had no gene match. The CDR3 is made up of 17 amino acids. CDR3 in amino acids: CASSGPGLAGSQETQYF. CDR3 DNA sequence: TGTGCCAGCAGTGGCCCTGGACTAGCGGGCAGCCAAGAGACCCAGTACTTC.

CDR3 residues: CASSPDSFANTGELFF. CDR3 DNA: TGTGCCAGCAGCCCGGACTCCTTCGCGAACACCGGGGAGCTGTTTTTT. This chain joins TRBV7-6 and TRBJ2-2; D perhaps matches TRBD2 (5 bases). Trimming took 5 bases from V and 0 from J, leaving 13 bases between them. Germline CDR1 is SGHVS and CDR2 is FNYEAQ. The CDR3 extends over 16 amino acids.

The CDR3 region has the DNA TGTGCCACCAGCAGAGTGGTCAGGGAAGAGACCCAGTACTTC. Translated: CATSRVVREETQYF. V gene TRBV15 combines with J gene TRBJ2-5; D might be TRBD1 (5 bases). V lost 1 base and J 3 bases, leaving 9 bases between the germline ends. Germline CDR1 and CDR2: LNHNV and YYDKDF (reference sequence). This CDR3 region has 14 residues. Together with reference TRBV15 and TRBJ2-5, the CDR3 gives the full variable domain: DAMVIQNPRYQVTQFGKPVTLSCSQTLNHNVMYWYQQKSSQAPKLLFHYYDKDFNNEADTPDNFQSRRPNTSFCFLDIRSPGLGDTAMYLCATSRVVREETQYFGPGTRLLVL.